The rows below give T cell receptor beta chains drawn from one sample of a study of blood T cells in healthy people across ages. TCRdb called the 5' RACE reads again in MiXCR, with one record for every CDR3 protein. The repertoire holds about 1.6 million distinct CDR3 sequences, with 30% to 40% as singletons. The sample was blood. The receptors come from a woman in her 30s in good health. Each CDR3 is given with its conserved first and last residue. Fields, in order: CDR3 protein, CDR3 DNA, V gene, J gene, clone size, D gene. A D gene is named only where the DNA matches it firmly. The size entry is marked missing in some rows and otherwise reads once, few, many or a size class.

cdr3_aa: CSVEIAGGADTQYF
cdr3_nt: TGCAGCGTTGAGATTGCAGGGGGAGCAGATACGCAGTATTTT
v_call: TRBV29-1
j_call: TRBJ2-3
clone_size: many
d_call: TRBD1

cdr3_aa: CASSLRPGHANYGYTF
cdr3_nt: TGTGCCAGCAGTTTACGGCCGGGACACGCTAACTATGGCTACACCTTC
v_call: TRBV27
j_call: TRBJ1-2
clone_size: .
d_call: .

cdr3_aa: CASSEGSAPGTEAFF
cdr3_nt: TGTGCCAGCAGTGAGGGCAGCGCCCCGGGCACTGAAGCTTTCTTT
v_call: TRBV2
j_call: TRBJ1-1
clone_size: .
d_call: .

cdr3_aa: CASSQVRDTETQYF
cdr3_nt: TGCGCCAGCAGCCAAGTCAGGGACACGGAGACCCAGTACTTC
v_call: TRBV4-1
j_call: TRBJ2-5
clone_size: .
d_call: .

cdr3_aa: CASSKGAVGGPYNEQFF
cdr3_nt: TGTGCCAGCAGCAAAGGGGCGGTCGGGGGTCCTTACAATGAGCAGTTCTTC
v_call: TRBV21-1
j_call: TRBJ2-1
clone_size: .
d_call: .

cdr3_aa: CASSSGRASNEQFF
cdr3_nt: TGTGCCAGCAGTAGCGGGAGGGCCAGCAATGAGCAGTTCTTC
v_call: TRBV2
j_call: TRBJ2-1
clone_size: few
d_call: TRBD2

cdr3_aa: CAGSLGPRENTEAFF
cdr3_nt: TGTGCCGGCAGCTTGGGCCCGCGGGAGAACACTGAAGCTTTCTTT
v_call: TRBV5-5
j_call: TRBJ1-1
clone_size: .
d_call: .

cdr3_aa: CASSQDVGTSAYNEQFF
cdr3_nt: TGTGCCAGCAGCCAAGATGTAGGGACTAGCGCATACAATGAGCAGTTCTTC
v_call: TRBV4-2
j_call: TRBJ2-1
clone_size: few
d_call: TRBD2

cdr3_aa: CASSSGQRYGYTF
cdr3_nt: TGTGCCAGCAGTTCGGGACAGCGGTATGGCTACACCTTC
v_call: TRBV13
j_call: TRBJ1-2
clone_size: few
d_call: TRBD1

cdr3_aa: CATSAPGFGYTF
cdr3_nt: TGTGCCACCAGTGCACCCGGGTTTGGCTACACCTTC
v_call: TRBV24-1
j_call: TRBJ1-2
clone_size: many
d_call: .

cdr3_aa: CASSRSGGAAYEQYF
cdr3_nt: TGTGCCAGCAGCCGTAGCGGGGGGGCCGCGTACGAGCAGTACTTC
v_call: TRBV11-2
j_call: TRBJ2-7
clone_size: few
d_call: TRBD2

cdr3_aa: CASSRDTQGGLAGQYF
cdr3_nt: TGTGCCAGCAGTCGGGACACCCAAGGGGGACTAGCGGGCCAGTACTTC
v_call: TRBV6-2/TRBV6-3
j_call: TRBJ2-7
clone_size: few
d_call: TRBD2

cdr3_aa: CSVEDYRGAFF
cdr3_nt: TGCAGCGTTGAAGATTACAGGGGGGCTTTCTTT
v_call: TRBV29-1
j_call: TRBJ1-1
clone_size: few
d_call: TRBD1

cdr3_aa: CASDHLAGSSYNEQFF
cdr3_nt: TGTGCCTCAGATCACTTAGCGGGAAGCTCCTACAATGAGCAGTTCTTC
v_call: TRBV30
j_call: TRBJ2-1
clone_size: .
d_call: TRBD2

cdr3_aa: CASGQLVGGYTF
cdr3_nt: TGTGCCAGCGGCCAGCTTGTTGGTGGCTACACCTTC
v_call: TRBV6-2/TRBV6-3
j_call: TRBJ1-2
clone_size: .
d_call: .

cdr3_aa: CASSHGGGTGELFF
cdr3_nt: TGTGCCAGCAGTCACGGCGGGGGGACCGGGGAGCTGTTTTTT
v_call: TRBV7-6
j_call: TRBJ2-2
clone_size: few
d_call: TRBD2

cdr3_aa: CASRSDLISYEQYF
cdr3_nt: TGTGCCAGCCGTTCGGACTTAATCTCCTACGAGCAGTACTTC
v_call: TRBV6-6
j_call: TRBJ2-7
clone_size: few
d_call: .

cdr3_aa: CASSEGANRGTDTQYF
cdr3_nt: TGTGCCAGCAGTGAAGGGGCAAACCGAGGAACAGATACGCAGTATTTT
v_call: TRBV2
j_call: TRBJ2-3
clone_size: .
d_call: .

cdr3_aa: CASSLVQSQETQYF
cdr3_nt: TGCGCCAGCAGCTTGGTGCAGTCACAAGAGACCCAGTACTTC
v_call: TRBV5-1
j_call: TRBJ2-5
clone_size: .
d_call: .

cdr3_aa: CSAREARGGAYEQDF
cdr3_nt: TGCAGTGCTAGAGAGGCCCGCGGGGGGGCGTACGAGCAGGACTTC
v_call: TRBV20-1
j_call: TRBJ2-7
clone_size: .
d_call: TRBD2

cdr3_aa: CASSWTSGNHNEKLFF
cdr3_nt: TGCGCCAGCAGCTGGACCTCCGGGAACCATAATGAAAAACTGTTTTTT
v_call: TRBV5-1
j_call: TRBJ1-4
clone_size: .
d_call: .

cdr3_aa: CASSVVGQGPYNEQFF
cdr3_nt: TGTGCCAGCAGCGTAGTAGGACAGGGCCCCTACAATGAGCAGTTCTTC
v_call: TRBV9
j_call: TRBJ2-1
clone_size: .
d_call: TRBD1

cdr3_aa: CSARRDRGGSDTQYF
cdr3_nt: TGCAGTGCTAGACGGGACAGGGGTGGGTCAGATACGCAGTATTTT
v_call: TRBV20-1
j_call: TRBJ2-3
clone_size: .
d_call: TRBD1

cdr3_aa: CASSLDKGQGYNQPQHF
cdr3_nt: TGTGCCAGCAGCTTAGATAAGGGACAGGGGTACAATCAGCCCCAGCATTTT
v_call: TRBV7-2
j_call: TRBJ1-5
clone_size: .
d_call: TRBD1

cdr3_aa: CASRGLAGGPVTDTQYF
cdr3_nt: TGTGCCAGCAGAGGACTAGCGGGGGGTCCCGTCACAGATACGCAGTATTTT
v_call: TRBV6-1
j_call: TRBJ2-3
clone_size: .
d_call: TRBD2

cdr3_aa: CASSDTGLAKNIQYF
cdr3_nt: TGTGCCAGCAGTGATACAGGTCTAGCCAAAAACATTCAGTACTTC
v_call: TRBV2
j_call: TRBJ2-4
clone_size: once
d_call: .

cdr3_aa: CAISRAAQGGNQPQHF
cdr3_nt: TGTGCCATCAGCAGAGCAGCACAGGGGGGCAATCAGCCCCAGCATTTT
v_call: TRBV15
j_call: TRBJ1-5
clone_size: .
d_call: TRBD1

cdr3_aa: CAIRDRVNTEAFF
cdr3_nt: TGTGCCATCAGGGACAGGGTTAACACTGAAGCTTTCTTT
v_call: TRBV10-3
j_call: TRBJ1-1
clone_size: few
d_call: TRBD1

cdr3_aa: CASSSGWVEEYF
cdr3_nt: TGTGCCAGCAGTTCTGGGTGGGTTGAAGAGTATTTT
v_call: TRBV12-3/TRBV12-4
j_call: TRBJ2-3
clone_size: .
d_call: .

cdr3_aa: CASSYNGQGIYEQYF
cdr3_nt: TGTGCCAGCAGTTACAACGGACAGGGTATTTACGAGCAGTACTTC
v_call: TRBV6-5
j_call: TRBJ2-7
clone_size: .
d_call: TRBD1

cdr3_aa: CASSQDPQSDSNQPQHF
cdr3_nt: TGCGCCAGCAGCCAAGACCCCCAGTCAGATAGCAATCAGCCCCAGCATTTT
v_call: TRBV4-1
j_call: TRBJ1-5
clone_size: few
d_call: .

cdr3_aa: CAHEDGQGSTEAFF
cdr3_nt: TGTGCCCACGAAGATGGACAGGGTAGCACTGAAGCTTTCTTT
v_call: TRBV30
j_call: TRBJ1-1
clone_size: .
d_call: TRBD1

cdr3_aa: CATIGAGSNTGELFF
cdr3_nt: TGTGCCACAATTGGGGCAGGCTCGAACACCGGGGAGCTGTTTTTT
v_call: TRBV25-1
j_call: TRBJ2-2
clone_size: few
d_call: .

cdr3_aa: CASSKDRVVDEQYF
cdr3_nt: TGTGCCAGCAGTAAGGACAGGGTAGTAGACGAGCAGTACTTC
v_call: TRBV7-2
j_call: TRBJ2-7
clone_size: .
d_call: TRBD1